What follows is one T cell receptor (beta chain) and its context. No antigen is known for it. This record belongs to a study of shared clonotypes between healthy human individuals. Terminally differentiated effector memory CD45RA+ cells were excluded by CCR7 positive selection of CD45RO-negative cells. Repertoires were generated with immunoSEQ multiplex PCR, while TCRdb's copy carries only in-frame clones and drops some. The sample has around 2.1 million clones, roughly 91% seen once; the top ten hold around 1.7%. Between the trimmed V and J ends, which lost 5 bases and 10 bases, there was a span of 18 bases. Germline V gives CDR1 SEHNR, CDR2 FQNEAQ (reference sequence). This CDR3 region has 14 residues. Regarding the study as a whole: Compared with clonotypes that all four donors shared, non-shared clonotypes had lower generation probabilities.

The V and J genes are TRBV7-9 and TRBJ2-1; no clear D. This TCR came from a man in his late teens or twenties in good health. Some clones in this sample may be carry-over from other donors' samples. Sequencing was performed on naive CD8+ T cells from PBMCs. For the CDR3, the DNA is TGTGCCAGCAGCCCCATCGGACGGGTACCCGAGCAGTTCTTC. Protein product: CASSPIGRVPEQFF.